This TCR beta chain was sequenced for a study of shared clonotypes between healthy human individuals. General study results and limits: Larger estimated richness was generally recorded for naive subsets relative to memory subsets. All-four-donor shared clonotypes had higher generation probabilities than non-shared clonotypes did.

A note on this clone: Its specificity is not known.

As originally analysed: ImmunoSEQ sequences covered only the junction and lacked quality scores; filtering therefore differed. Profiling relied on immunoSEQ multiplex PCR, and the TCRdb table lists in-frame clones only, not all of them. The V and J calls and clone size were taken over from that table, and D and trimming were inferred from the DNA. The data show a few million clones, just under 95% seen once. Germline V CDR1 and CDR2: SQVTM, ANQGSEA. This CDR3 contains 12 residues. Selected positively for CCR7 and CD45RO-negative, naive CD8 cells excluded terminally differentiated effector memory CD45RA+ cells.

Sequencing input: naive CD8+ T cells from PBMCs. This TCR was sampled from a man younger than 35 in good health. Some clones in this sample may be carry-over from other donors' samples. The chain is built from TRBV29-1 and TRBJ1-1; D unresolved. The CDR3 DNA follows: TGCAGTGGCGGGATGGTGAACACTGAAGCTTTCTTT. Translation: CSGGMVNTEAFF.